This record covers a single T cell receptor beta chain. No antigen is known for it. One base away there is no much larger clone; base qualities are not given. This sample was taken from a study of cytomegalovirus exposure and HLA in healthy donors (dated by TCRdb to 2015 to 2018). For the wider study: In an earlier analysis of 587 of the donors, approximately 300 Gb of sequence data and just under 120 million unique TCR beta sequences from about 190 million T cells were reported. An early release covering over 500 HLA-typed donors comprised 250 to 350 gigabases of sequencing data and approximately 80 million unique TCR sequences. Among the roughly 370 genotyped donors, more than 70% belonged to the genetic ancestry cluster associated with self-reported Caucasian donors. The aim of the study was to test whether cataloging public T cell receptors could identify signatures of past pathogen exposure. The T cell repertoires of 700 or so subjects were profiled by immunosequencing and related to cytomegalovirus serostatus. In addition to the first cohort of 666 subjects, a separate validation cohort of over 90 different subjects was used. The study combined high-throughput TCR immunosequencing, statistical association of individual TCRs with disease status, and machine learning to predict cytomegalovirus infection status. In a later analysis, previously published TCR beta repertoires from several hundred donors were re-analyzed and high-resolution HLA genotyping was added so that TCR occurrence patterns could be studied. Rather than using new phenotypic data, the later analysis identified candidate immune exposures from TCR beta sequences and from how often those sequences occurred across donors. In an earlier analysis of 587 of the donors, high-throughput TCR beta sequencing was used to judge whether each TCR beta V gene segment behaved as functional or pseudogenic. Donor age, sex, ethnicity and CMV serostatus were compiled alongside the repertoire data. Genome-wide SNP genotypes for about three fifths of the roughly 700 donors were used in a later genetic analysis, which treated that subset as a discovery cohort. Every repertoire in the discovery cohort had been generated on one and the same sequencing platform. Both class I and class II loci were covered by HLA typing, at four-digit resolution. The number of donors typed differed by locus, with roughly 620-640 for A, B, C, DRB1 and DQB1, around 520 for DQA1, 606 for DPA1, and approximately 470 for DPB1. Four or five DR-DQ haplotypes were handled as single units for association and clustering because linkage in the cohort was strong. On average, roughly 240,000 unique TCR beta nucleotide sequences were sequenced per donor among several hundred genotyped donors of the cohort, with 15% to 20% of those sequences being non-productive. The paper's findings and limits, for the study overall: The presence/absence analyses assumed that sequencing depth was roughly uniform across donors, and that assumption may not be true. V-gene and J-gene trimming of TCR beta chains was associated with a missense DCLRE1C variant in a later genetic analysis, and the association was replicated in an independent cohort. Cytomegalovirus status was reported to be diagnosed by the classifier with high specificity and sensitivity in both the original and validation cohorts. At a false discovery rate of 0.05, a later analysis linked 15,000 to 20,000 TCR beta sequences to specific HLA alleles. A further reported finding was that TCR beta sequences accurately predicted the HLA-A and HLA-B alleles for most subjects in the first cohort. A later genetic analysis reported fewer N-insertions in productive TCRs among donors in an Asian-associated ancestry cluster than the approximately 700-donor mean. The study listed approximately 160 TCR beta chains as associated with cytomegalovirus. CMV serostatus was the only immune exposure information available for the cohort. Compared with equally common non-associated chains, HLA-associated TCR beta chains in a later analysis were more clonally expanded and had lower generation probabilities. A few of the identified cytomegalovirus-associated TCR beta chains were confirmed in vitro to be specific for cytomegalovirus antigens. Linkage disequilibrium might explain the correlated functional status among segregating V segments, but an unknown experimental factor could not be excluded. Because counts were too low, seventeen rarely observed V segments, including chromosome 9 orphons, were excluded from the earlier analysis of 587 of the donors. Strong co-occurrence of HLA alleles, especially DR and DQ, made assigning TCR associations to individual alleles difficult. An earlier analysis of approximately 500 of the donors showed that most TCR beta V segments appeared in productive rearrangements either about 87% or about 30% of the time, which broadly matched IMGT annotations. A later analysis reported that several top co-occurrence clusters appeared linked to parvovirus B19, influenza, CMV and Epstein-Barr virus. In a later analysis, most CMV-associated TCR beta chains were found to appear HLA-restricted, with HLA associations seemingly driven largely by CMV exposure. A cluster of highly shared sequence variants was judged likely to be a technical artifact of the sequencing pipeline. This cohort had only TCR beta chains sequenced, and the lack of alpha or paired-chain data limited which features could be detected. In a later analysis, the rate of TCR association differed among HLA loci, with DRB1 alleles having the most associated TCRs and HLA-C alleles having the fewest. While some public TCRs were present in many individuals, most TCR sequences turned up only very rarely across donors. According to the authors, the approach could potentially be generalized to other disease states and immunological phenotypes. Some IMGT-functional V segments, including TRBV6-2 and TRBV6-3, could not be distinguished by the 87-base-pair reads and were therefore excluded. Because HLA typing was unavailable for some donors at each locus, only the typed subset was used in association tests.

The cohort consisted of hundreds of healthy bone marrow donors. Cohort members were all nominally healthy when sampled, although unrecorded immune exposures were likely present. The donor tested CMV seronegative, placing the donor among the approximately 400 seronegative members of the cohort. A peripheral blood sample was provided by each donor, and peripheral blood mononuclear cells were used for TCR beta sequencing. The Qiagen DNeasy Blood Extraction Kit was used to extract genomic DNA from the blood cell samples. The method was the immunoSEQ multiplex PCR assay. For the multiplex PCR, a mixture combining 60 forward primers for TCR Vbeta segments and 13 reverse primers for TCR Jbeta segments was used. A multiplex PCR assay on genomic DNA amplified the CDR3 region of rearranged TCR beta genes. On the Illumina HiSeq System, the amplified TCR beta libraries were sequenced as 87-base-pair reads. The authors processed their data as follows. A later analysis tallied around 80 million unique TCR beta chains across the 666 repertoires, and around 9.9 million of those chains were shared by two or more donors. Raw reads were error-corrected and collapsed into unique sequences with a nearest-neighbor algorithm that merged closely related sequences to remove PCR and sequencing errors. V, D and J gene segments were assigned by aligning CDR3 sequences to IMGT reference sequences. Each retained sequence needed at least a six-nucleotide match to both a V gene segment and a J gene segment. Rearrangements were called productive when the CDR3 lacked stop codons and stayed in frame with V and J; all others were non-productive. CDR3 was defined by IMGT convention, running from the second conserved V-encoded cysteine to the conserved J-encoded phenylalanine. The earlier analysis of roughly 590 of the donors excluded any sequence lacking an unambiguous match to a single V gene segment. An earlier analysis of several hundred of the donors called V segments functional above 56.7% productive rearrangements and segregating when the between-donor standard deviation exceeded 5%. A statistical classification framework was built for diagnosing cytomegalovirus status from the catalog of TCR beta chain sequences. In a later analysis, V and J genes were assigned by comparing TCR nucleotide sequences against IMGT/GENE-DB human TR gene sequences. In a later analysis, CDR3 sequences and most-parsimonious VDJ recombination scenarios were assigned using the TCRdist pipeline. A later analysis defined each TCR beta chain by its CDR3 amino acid sequence plus V-gene family, and excluded reads lacking a unique V-gene family. As a way to deal with suspected cross-contamination and a sequencing artifact, a later analysis dropped 640 or so nucleotide sequences that were highly shared and had low generation probability. A later analysis calculated a clonal expansion index for each public chain from normalized within-repertoire ranks of inferred template counts. A later analysis computed generation probabilities with a VDJ recombination model fitted to out-of-frame rearrangements, and checked the results against IGoR. A later analysis scored TCR-TCR, TCR-HLA and TCR-CMV co-occurrence with hypergeometric tests, applying a repertoire-size bias correction to TCR pairs. In a later analysis, false discovery rates were estimated by permuting HLA or CMV assignments 20 times. A later analysis grouped co-occurring TCRs with DBSCAN, adding TCRdist sequence similarity when clustering within HLA-allele-positive subsets. For co-occurrence clustering, repertoires with fewer than 30,000 or more than 120,000 public chains were excluded, along with four to six repertoires with anomalous nucleotide sharing. As stored in TCRdb, this immuneACCESS dataset retains in-frame rearrangements with V and J assigned. A fraction of the clones does not appear; measured against another copy, unresolved V genes explain less than half of the discrepancy, and the remainder lacks a known reason. For V, J and clone size, that table is used; D and trimming come from the DNA. The sample table holds under 150,000 clones, of which 82% were seen once. In total, the top ten clones hold around 2.5% of the sample.

The CDR3 runs 17 residues from the cysteine to the phenylalanine. CDR3 DNA is the only sequence kept; it has 51 bases, read in frame from the first base. The germline V gene sets CDR1 to SGHVS and CDR2 to FQNEAQ. V is pruned by 1 base and J by 4 bases, leaving 5 bases of the junction without a gene match. The V and J genes are TRBV7-8 and TRBJ2-3, with TRBD2 identical over 13 junction bases. Sequenced: PBMCs. This TCR derives from a male donor in good health and CMV-seronegative. The DNA sequence is given as TGTGCCAGCAGCTTAGAAGGACTAGCGGGAGTTTCAGATACGCAGTATTTT. The resulting protein is CASSLEGLAGVSDTQYF.